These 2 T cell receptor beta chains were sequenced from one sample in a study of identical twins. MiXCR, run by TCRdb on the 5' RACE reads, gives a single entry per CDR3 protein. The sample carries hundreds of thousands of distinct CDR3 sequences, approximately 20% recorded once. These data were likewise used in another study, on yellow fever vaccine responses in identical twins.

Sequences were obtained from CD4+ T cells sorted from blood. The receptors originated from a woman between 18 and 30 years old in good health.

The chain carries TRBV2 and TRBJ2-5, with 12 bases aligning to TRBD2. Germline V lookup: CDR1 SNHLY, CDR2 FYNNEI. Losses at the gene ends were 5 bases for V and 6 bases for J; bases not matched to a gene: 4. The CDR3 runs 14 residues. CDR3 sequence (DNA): TGTGCCAGCAGTCAAGGACTAGCGGGGAAGACCCAGTACTTC. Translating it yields CASSQGLAGKTQYF.

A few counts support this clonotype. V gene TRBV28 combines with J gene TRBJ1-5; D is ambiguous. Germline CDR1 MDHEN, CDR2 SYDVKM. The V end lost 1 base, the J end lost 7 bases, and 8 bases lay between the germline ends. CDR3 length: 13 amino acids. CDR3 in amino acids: CASSLLTGQPQHF. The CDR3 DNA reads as TGTGCCAGCAGTTTATTAACTGGACAGCCCCAGCATTTT.